What follows are 7 T cell receptor beta chains derived from one specimen sequenced in a study of blood T cell repertoires in COVID-19. Data came from immunoSEQ multiplex PCR; TCRdb stores just in-frame clones and leaves some out. Of about 170,000 clones in the sample, 82% were seen once. Material for sequencing was peripheral blood. These receptor sequences come from a woman in her 70s with acute or convalescent COVID-19.

This clone has only one observation. Distinct nucleotide sequences in the sample also encode this CDR3. The chain combines TRBV14 with TRBJ2-1; D not resolved. CDR3 length equals 14 residues. CDR1 and CDR2 from the germline V gene are SGHDN and FVKESK. V was clipped by 1 base and J by 3 bases, with 7 bases between them. The CDR3 here is CASSQATVYNEQFF. The CDR3 nucleotides read TGTGCCAGCAGCCAAGCCACAGTCTACAATGAGCAGTTCTTC.

The chain links TRBV30 to TRBJ1-3; TRBD1 might be the D (5 bases). The V end was cut by 3 bases, the J end by 3 bases, with 6 bases between. This CDR3 is built from 12 residues. Germline V gives CDR1 GTSNPN, CDR2 SVGIG (reference sequence). CDR3 amino acids: CAWRTDGNTIYF. CDR3 nucleotide sequence: TGTGCCTGGAGGACAGATGGAAACACCATATATTTT.

This chain connects TRBV5-4 to TRBJ2-7; TRBD2 matches at 8 bases. Per germline, CDR1 SGHNT and CDR2 YYREEE (reference sequence). The CDR3 has 14 amino acids. V was clipped by 4 bases and J by 2 bases; unmatched bases: 5. CDR3 region: CASSESGRPYEQYF. CDR3 sequence (DNA): TGTGCCAGCAGCGAGAGCGGGAGACCCTACGAGCAGTACTTC.

The rearrangement uses TRBV5-1 and TRBJ2-7; 9 bases are shared with TRBD1. Germline V gene sequence: CDR1 SGHRS, CDR2 YFSETQ. The CDR3 length is 13 residues. Germline trimming cut 4 bases from V and 4 bases from J; bases unmatched to any gene: 3. The CDR3, as DNA: TGCGCCAGCAGCGGGACAGGGTCTTACGAGCAGTACTTC. Its protein product is CASSGTGSYEQYF.

The genes are TRBV28 and TRBJ2-1; D call uncertain. CDR3 length: 15 residues. Per the germline V gene, CDR1 is MDHEN and CDR2 is SYDVKM. Here the CDR3 reads CPIPLRLLFHNEQFF. In DNA form, the CDR3 reads TGTCCTATACCCCTACGTCTACTTTTCCACAATGAGCAGTTCTTC.

The chain links TRBV10-3 to TRBJ1-6; 7 nucleotides agree with TRBD1. V lost 5 bases, J lost 9 bases, and 4 bases stayed unmatched. Germline lookup yields CDR1 ENHRY and CDR2 SYGVKD. The CDR3 sequence is 13 residues long. The CDR3 loop is CAISTDRASPLHF. The CDR3 DNA sequence: TGTGCCATCAGTACCGACAGGGCTTCACCCCTCCACTTT.

This clone was observed once. V gene TRBV7-3 combines with J gene TRBJ1-1; the D gene is possibly TRBD1 (6 bases). Germline CDR1 SGHTA, CDR2 FQGTGA. The CDR3 has 14 amino acids. V shed 0 bases and J shed 11 bases, with 16 bases lying between them. Here the CDR3 DNA reads TGTGCCAGCAGCTTAACGAGCAGGGGCTCAAGGGCTTTCTTT. Protein product: CASSLTSRGSRAFF.